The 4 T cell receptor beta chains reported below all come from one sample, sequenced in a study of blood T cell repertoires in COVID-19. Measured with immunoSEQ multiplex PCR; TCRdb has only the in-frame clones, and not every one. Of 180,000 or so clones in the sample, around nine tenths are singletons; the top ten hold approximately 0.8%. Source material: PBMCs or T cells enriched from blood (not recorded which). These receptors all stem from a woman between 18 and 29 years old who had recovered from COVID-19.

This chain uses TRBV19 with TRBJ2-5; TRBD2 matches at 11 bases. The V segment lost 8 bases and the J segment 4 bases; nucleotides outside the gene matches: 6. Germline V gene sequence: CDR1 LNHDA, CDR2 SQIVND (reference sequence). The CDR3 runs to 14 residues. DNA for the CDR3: TGTGCCAGTGGTTTAGCGGGAGGGGCAGAGACCCAGTACTTC. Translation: CASGLAGGAETQYF.

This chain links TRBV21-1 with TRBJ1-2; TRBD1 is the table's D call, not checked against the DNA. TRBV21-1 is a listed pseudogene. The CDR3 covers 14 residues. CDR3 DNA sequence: TGTGCCAGCAGGCTAAACAGGGGTAACTATGGCTACACCTTC. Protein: CASRLNRGNYGYTF.

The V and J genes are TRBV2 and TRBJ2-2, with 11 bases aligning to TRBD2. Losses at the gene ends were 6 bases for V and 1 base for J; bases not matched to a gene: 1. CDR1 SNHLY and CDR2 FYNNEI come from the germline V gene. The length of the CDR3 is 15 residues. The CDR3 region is CASRGTSGNTGELFF. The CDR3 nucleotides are TGTGCCAGCAGGGGGACTAGCGGGAACACCGGGGAGCTGTTTTTT.

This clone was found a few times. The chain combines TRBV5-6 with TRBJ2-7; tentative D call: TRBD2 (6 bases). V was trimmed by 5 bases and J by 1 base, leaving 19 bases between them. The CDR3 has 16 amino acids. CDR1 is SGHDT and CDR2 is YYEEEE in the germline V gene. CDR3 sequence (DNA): TGTGCCAGCAGAAGAAGCCCGGGAGCGGAATCCTACGAGCAGTACTTC. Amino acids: CASRRSPGAESYEQYF.